This passage covers 21 T cell receptor beta chains from one sample sequenced in a study of post-analysis software for immune sequencing data. Study-wide results and caveats: Comparison of patients with controls showed roughly five TRBV segments more frequent in patients, TRBV5-6, TRBV5-1 and TRBV20-1 among them.

No cognate antigen is known for these TCRs. TCR beta cDNA libraries included unique molecular identifiers. One entry per CDR3 protein, called by TCRdb with MiXCR from the PCR reads. The sample has roughly 540,000 distinct CDR3 sequences; 30% to 40% are singletons. The sample consisted of blood. The source of these receptors is a girl under 18 with multiple sclerosis.

V gene TRBV18 combines with J gene TRBJ2-5, with D unclear. The V end was cut by 3 bases, the J end by 5 bases, with 13 bases between. Germline lookup yields CDR1 KGHSH and CDR2 LQKENI. There are 14 residues in the CDR3. The CDR3 bases are TGTGCCAGCTCACCTATTTTCGGAATGGAGACCCAGTACTTC. Protein product: CASSPIFGMETQYF.

A few counts support this clonotype. The gene calls are TRBV7-9 and TRBJ1-5, with D unresolved. The germline V gene encodes CDR1 SEHNR and CDR2 FQNEAQ (reference sequence). V shed 1 base and J shed 3 bases, with 7 bases lying between them. CDR3 size: 14 residues. CDR3 loop: CASSLGALNQPQHF. As DNA, the CDR3 is TGTGCCAGCAGCTTAGGGGCCCTCAATCAGCCCCAGCATTTT.

This chain connects TRBV5-1 to TRBJ2-3, with D uncertain. The CDR3 is made up of 14 amino acids. Germline loops: CDR1 SGHRS, CDR2 YFSETQ. The ends were cut back, 0 bases at V and 2 bases at J, with 7 bases in the middle. The CDR3 region has the DNA TGCGCCAGCAGCTTGGCCATAACCACAGATACGCAGTATTTT. Amino acids: CASSLAITTDTQYF.

This rearrangement joins TRBV5-1 to TRBJ1-5; 7 nucleotides match TRBD1. The junction had 7 bases not matched to a gene; V was cut back by 4 bases and J by 6 bases. The V gene's germline CDR1 is SGHRS and CDR2 YFSETQ. This CDR3 spans 14 amino acids. CDR3 region: CASSLTGNGQPQHF. The CDR3 nucleotides are TGCGCCAGCAGCCTGACAGGGAACGGTCAGCCCCAGCATTTT.

The CDR3 coding sequence is TGTGCCAGCAGTTACTTATGGACAGGGGCTGGAAACACCATATATTTT. Protein product: CASSYLWTGAGNTIYF. The chain combines TRBV6-5 with TRBJ1-3; 9 bases match TRBD1. Germline CDR1 is MNHEY and CDR2 is SVGAGI. The CDR3 is made up of 16 amino acids. V shed 1 base and J 2 bases; nucleotides not matched to a gene: 3.

A word on this clonotype: This may arise from a read error, as a much more abundant clone is one base away. V is TRBV5-5 and J is TRBJ2-7; D might be TRBD1 (5 bases). The CDR3 runs to 15 residues. Germline V gene sequence: CDR1 SGHKS, CDR2 YYEKEE (reference sequence). Trimming cost V 4 bases and J 1 base, with 15 bases left between them. The CDR3 DNA reads TGTGCCAGCAGCACGCTAGGGGTAGGGTCCTACGAGCAGTACTTC. It is translated as CASSTLGVGSYEQYF.

This clonotype was found a few times. The V call is TRBV6-1, the J call TRBJ1-2, with TRBD1 identical over 8 bases. The CDR3 has 12 amino acids. Germline V gives CDR1 MNHNS, CDR2 SASEGT. With 4 bases clipped from V and 7 bases from J, the junction kept 2 bases outside the gene matches. The CDR3 DNA sequence: TGTGCCAGCAGTGTAACAGGGGGTGGCTACACCTTC. Protein sequence: CASSVTGGGYTF.

The chain employs TRBV7-2 and TRBJ1-2, with a tentative D call TRBD1 (5 bases). Between the trimmed V and J ends, which lost 4 bases and 8 bases, there was a span of 17 bases. Germline V gives CDR1 SGHTA, CDR2 FQGNSA. CDR3 length equals 14 residues. The CDR3, as DNA: TGTGCCAGCAGCTCGCCGGGGGTCGAGTTGGGCTACACCTTC. It is translated as CASSSPGVELGYTF.

The gene calls are TRBV4-2 and TRBJ2-3; the match to TRBD2 covers 7 bases. CDR1 is LGHNA, CDR2 YNFKEQ, per germline. V shed 0 bases, J shed 3 bases, and the junction held 6 bases outside the gene matches. The CDR3 has 16 residues. CDR3 DNA: TGTGCCAGCAGCCAAGATACTCGCGGGGGTACAGATACGCAGTATTTT. It is translated as CASSQDTRGGTDTQYF.

This clonotype appeared a few times. The V gene is TRBV24-1, the J gene TRBJ2-5, with D unresolved. Germline V gene data show CDR1 as KGHDR and CDR2 as SFDVKD. This CDR3 spans 12 amino acids. V shed 4 bases and J shed 5 bases, with 7 bases lying between them. CDR3 sequence: CATSDRRETQYF. The CDR3 coding sequence is TGTGCCACCAGTGACCGTCGGGAGACCCAGTACTTC.

In this sample, this clonotype turned up a few times. The rearrangement links TRBV6-4 to TRBJ2-3; perhaps TRBD1 as D (5 bases). CDR1 is MRHNA, CDR2 SNTAGT, per germline. The CDR3 is made up of 14 amino acids. V gave up 4 bases and J gave up 4 bases, with 12 bases separating them. Written as DNA, the CDR3 is TGTGCCAGCAGTGTCCAGGGCGGCGCAGATACGCAGTATTTT. This gives the protein CASSVQGGADTQYF.

Only a few counts were recorded for this clonotype. V gene TRBV20-1 combines with J gene TRBJ1-2; D remains unclear. The CDR3 spans 13 residues. Germline V gives CDR1 DFQATT, CDR2 SNEGSKA (reference sequence). V dropped 2 bases and J dropped 4 bases, with 11 bases sitting between them. CDR3 sequence reads: CSARPDGRYGYTF. The CDR3 DNA sequence: TGCAGTGCTAGACCCGACGGACGCTATGGCTACACCTTC.

Only a few counts were recorded for this clonotype. The chain joins TRBV10-1 to TRBJ2-1; 12 positions match TRBD1. The ends lost 8 bases at V and 9 bases at J; junction bases unmatched: 5. The CDR3 runs to 13 residues. CDR1 is WNHNN and CDR2 is SYGVQD in the germline V gene (reference sequence). The DNA of the CDR3 is TGCGCCAGCTCGGGACAGGGGGCTAGTGAGCAGTTCTTC. Translating gives CASSGQGASEQFF.

This clonotype has only a few counts. The chain is built from TRBV12-3 or TRBV12-4 and TRBJ1-1; 8 bases are shared with TRBD1. V lost 3 bases to trimming and J lost 1 base; unmatched junction nucleotides: 4. The CDR3 runs 15 residues. CDR3 residues: CASSLSGTGNTEAFF. CDR3 DNA: TGTGCCAGCAGTTTGTCCGGGACAGGGAACACTGAAGCTTTCTTT.

This clonotype was observed a handful of times. The chain employs TRBV27 and TRBJ2-7, with a tentative D call TRBD2 (6 bases). V lost 4 bases, J lost 2 bases, and 12 bases lay in between. The germline gives CDR1 MNHEY, CDR2 SMNVEV (reference sequence). This CDR3 comprises 14 residues. The CDR3 region has the DNA TGTGCCAGCAGTTATACAGGACTACCCTACGAGCAGTACTTC. Protein product: CASSYTGLPYEQYF.

The rearrangement joins TRBV2 to TRBJ2-4; 9 bases match TRBD1. The J call may not be correct, given that the DNA end is closer to TRBJ2-7. Germline loops: CDR1 SNHLY, CDR2 FYNNEI. CDR3 length: 12 amino acids. The CDR3 DNA reads as TGTGCCAGCCGGGACAGGGCGGACGAGCAGTACTTC. Translation gives CASRDRADEQYF.

This clonotype was counted ten times or more. The chain recombines TRBV12-3 or TRBV12-4 with TRBJ2-1, with 12 bases identical to TRBD2. The CDR3 length is 15 residues. V was pared by 6 bases and J by 8 bases, with 8 bases of the junction left unmatched. The CDR3 here is CASRLAGGPLYEQFF. The CDR3 region has the DNA TGTGCCAGCAGACTAGCGGGGGGACCCCTTTATGAGCAGTTCTTC.

V and J are TRBV29-1 and TRBJ2-7, with 9 positions matching TRBD1. Germline CDR1 is SQVTM and CDR2 is ANQGSEA. Unmatched junction bases numbered 6, after V lost 7 bases and J lost 2 bases. This CDR3 has 13 residues. CDR3 amino acids: CSAGTGFTYEQYF. The CDR3 DNA reads as TGCAGCGCCGGGACAGGGTTTACCTACGAGCAGTACTTC.

This CDR3 is CSASKEGAYEQYF. In DNA form, the CDR3 reads TGCAGTGCTAGTAAGGAGGGTGCCTACGAGCAGTACTTC. The chain is built from TRBV20-1 and TRBJ2-7; the D gene is possibly TRBD2 (6 bases). This CDR3 comprises 13 residues. Trimming left V 3 bases short and J 2 bases short, with 11 bases between. Germline V lookup: CDR1 DFQATT, CDR2 SNEGSKA (reference sequence).

This clonotype was observed a handful of times. This rearrangement joins TRBV12-3 or TRBV12-4 to TRBJ1-5; 9 bases are a match to TRBD1. Germline trimming cut 6 bases from V and 2 bases from J; bases unmatched to any gene: 5. The CDR3 loop spans 15 amino acids. The CDR3 DNA follows: TGTGCCAGCAGAAAAACAGGGGGCGGCAATCAGCCCCAGCATTTT. It codes for CASRKTGGGNQPQHF.

This chain links TRBV5-1 with TRBJ2-6; possibly TRBD1 for D (6 bases). Germline V gene sequence: CDR1 SGHRS, CDR2 YFSETQ. The CDR3 contains 19 residues. With 4 bases removed from V and 0 bases from J, the gap between germline ends came to 20 bases. The CDR3 DNA reads TGCGCCAGCAGCGCCTATTGGACAGCGTTGTACTCTGGGGCCAACGTCCTGACTTTC. Protein: CASSAYWTALYSGANVLTF.